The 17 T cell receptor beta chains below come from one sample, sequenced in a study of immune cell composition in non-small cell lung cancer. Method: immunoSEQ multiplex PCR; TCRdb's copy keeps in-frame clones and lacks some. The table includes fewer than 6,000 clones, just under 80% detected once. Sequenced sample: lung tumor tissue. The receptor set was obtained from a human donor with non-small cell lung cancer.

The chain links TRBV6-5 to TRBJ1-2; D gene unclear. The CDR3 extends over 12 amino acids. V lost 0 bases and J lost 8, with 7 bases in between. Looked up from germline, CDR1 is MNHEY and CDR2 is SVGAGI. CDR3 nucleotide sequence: TGTGCCAGCAGTTACTCGACGAGGGGCTACACCTTC. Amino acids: CASSYSTRGYTF.

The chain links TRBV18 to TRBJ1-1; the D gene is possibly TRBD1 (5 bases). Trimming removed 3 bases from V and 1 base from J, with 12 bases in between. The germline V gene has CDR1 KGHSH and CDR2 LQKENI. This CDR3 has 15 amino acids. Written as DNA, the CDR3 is TGTGCCAGCTCACCGCCCAGGGTGGGGAACACTGAAGCTTTCTTT. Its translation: CASSPPRVGNTEAFF. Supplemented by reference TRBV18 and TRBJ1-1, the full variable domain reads NAGVMQNPRHLVRRRGQEARLRCSPMKGHSHVYWYRQLPEEGLKFMVYLQKENIIDESGMPKERFSAEFPKEGPSILRIQQVVRGDSAAYFCASSPPRVGNTEAFFGQGTRLTVV.

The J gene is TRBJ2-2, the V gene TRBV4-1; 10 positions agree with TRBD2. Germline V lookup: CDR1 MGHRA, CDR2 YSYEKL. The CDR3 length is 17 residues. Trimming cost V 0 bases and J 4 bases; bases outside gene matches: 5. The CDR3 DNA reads TGCGCCAGCAGCCAAGACCCTAGCGGGGGTTCCACCGGGGAGCTGTTTTTT. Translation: CASSQDPSGGSTGELFF.

The CDR3 DNA sequence: TGCGCCAGCAGCTTGACCAGGGGGGATCAAGAGACCCAGTACTTC. Its protein product is CASSLTRGDQETQYF. V usage is TRBV5-1 and J usage is TRBJ2-5; maybe TRBD1 (7 bases). Germline CDR1 is SGHRS and CDR2 is YFSETQ. The V and J ends lost 1 base and 2 bases respectively, with 12 bases between them. This CDR3 is 15 amino acids long.

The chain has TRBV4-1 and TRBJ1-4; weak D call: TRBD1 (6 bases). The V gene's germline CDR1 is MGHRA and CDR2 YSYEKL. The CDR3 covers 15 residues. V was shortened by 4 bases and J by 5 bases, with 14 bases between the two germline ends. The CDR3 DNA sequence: TGCGCCAGCAGCCCTGGACAGCAACCCAATGAAAAACTGTTTTTT. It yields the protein CASSPGQQPNEKLFF.

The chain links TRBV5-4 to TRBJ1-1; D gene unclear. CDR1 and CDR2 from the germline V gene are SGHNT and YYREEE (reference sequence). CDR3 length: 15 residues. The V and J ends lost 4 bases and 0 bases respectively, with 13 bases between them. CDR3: CASSPRGSMNTEAFF. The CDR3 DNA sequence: TGTGCCAGCAGCCCCCGCGGCAGCATGAACACTGAAGCTTTCTTT.

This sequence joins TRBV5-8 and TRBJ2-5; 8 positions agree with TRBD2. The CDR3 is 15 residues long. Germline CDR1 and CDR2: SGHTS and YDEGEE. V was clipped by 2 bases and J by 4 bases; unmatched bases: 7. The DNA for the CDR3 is TGTGCCAGCAGCTTCTTAGCGGGGAATTTAGAGACCCAGTACTTC. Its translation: CASSFLAGNLETQYF.

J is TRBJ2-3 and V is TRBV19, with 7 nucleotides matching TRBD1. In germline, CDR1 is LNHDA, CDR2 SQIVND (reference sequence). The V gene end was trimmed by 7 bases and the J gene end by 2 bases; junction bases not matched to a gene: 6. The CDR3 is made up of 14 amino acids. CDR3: CASIPDRNTDTQYF. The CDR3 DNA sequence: TGTGCCAGTATACCGGACAGGAACACAGATACGCAGTATTTT.

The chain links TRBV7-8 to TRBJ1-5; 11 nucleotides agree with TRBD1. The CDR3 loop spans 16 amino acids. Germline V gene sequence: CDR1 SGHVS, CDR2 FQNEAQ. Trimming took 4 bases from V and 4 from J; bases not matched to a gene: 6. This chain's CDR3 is CASSSGQGAANQPQHF. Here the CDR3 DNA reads TGTGCCAGCAGCTCCGGACAGGGGGCCGCAAATCAGCCCCAGCATTTT.

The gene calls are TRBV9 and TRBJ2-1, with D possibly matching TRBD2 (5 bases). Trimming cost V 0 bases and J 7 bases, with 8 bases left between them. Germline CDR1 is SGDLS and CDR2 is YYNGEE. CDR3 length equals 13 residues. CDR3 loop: CASSVGGANEQFF. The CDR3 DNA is TGTGCCAGCAGCGTAGGGGGAGCGAATGAGCAGTTCTTC.

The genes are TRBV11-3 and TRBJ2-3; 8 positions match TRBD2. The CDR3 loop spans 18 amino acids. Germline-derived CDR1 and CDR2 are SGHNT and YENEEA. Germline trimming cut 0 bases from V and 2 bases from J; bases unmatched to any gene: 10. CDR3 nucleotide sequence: TGTGCCAGCAGCTTAGATCGGGAGCGGGGGCCTTACACAGATACGCAGTATTTT. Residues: CASSLDRERGPYTDTQYF.

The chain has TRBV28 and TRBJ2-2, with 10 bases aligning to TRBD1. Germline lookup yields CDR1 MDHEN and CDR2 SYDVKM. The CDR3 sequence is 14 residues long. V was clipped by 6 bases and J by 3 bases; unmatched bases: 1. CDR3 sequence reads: CASSGTGDTGELFF. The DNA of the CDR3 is TGTGCCAGCAGCGGGACAGGGGACACCGGGGAGCTGTTTTTT.

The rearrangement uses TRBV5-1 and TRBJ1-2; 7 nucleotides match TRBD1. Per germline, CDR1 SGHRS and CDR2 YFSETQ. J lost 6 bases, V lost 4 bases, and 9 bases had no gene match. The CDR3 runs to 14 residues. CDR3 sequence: CASSPYGRGNGYTF. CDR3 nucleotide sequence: TGCGCCAGCAGCCCGTATGGCAGGGGGAATGGCTACACCTTC. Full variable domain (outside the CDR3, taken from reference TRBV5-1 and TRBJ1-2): KAGVTQTPRYLIKTRGQQVTLSCSPISGHRSVSWYQQTPGQGLQFLFEYFSETQRNKGNFPGRFSGRQFSNSRSEMNVSTLELGDSALYLCASSPYGRGNGYTFGSGTRLTVV.

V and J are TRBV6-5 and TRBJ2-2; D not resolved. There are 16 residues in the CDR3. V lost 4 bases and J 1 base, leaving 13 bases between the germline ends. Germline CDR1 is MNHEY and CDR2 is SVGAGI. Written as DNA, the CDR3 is TGTGCCAGCAGTTCGTCTAGGAGAGGGAACACCGGGGAGCTGTTTTTT. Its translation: CASSSSRRGNTGELFF.

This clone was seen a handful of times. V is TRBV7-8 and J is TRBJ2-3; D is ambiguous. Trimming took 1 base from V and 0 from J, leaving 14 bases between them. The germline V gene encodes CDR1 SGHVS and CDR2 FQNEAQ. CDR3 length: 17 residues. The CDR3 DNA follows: TGTGCCAGCAGCTTAGATTCTGACACGGCCAGCACAGATACGCAGTATTTT. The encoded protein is CASSLDSDTASTDTQYF.

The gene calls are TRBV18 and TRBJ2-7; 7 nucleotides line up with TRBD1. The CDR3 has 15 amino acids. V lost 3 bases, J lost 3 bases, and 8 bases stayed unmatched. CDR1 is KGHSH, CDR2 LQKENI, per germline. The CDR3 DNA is TGTGCCAGCTCACCTCCGAATCAGGGGGACTACGAGCAGTACTTC. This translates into CASSPPNQGDYEQYF.

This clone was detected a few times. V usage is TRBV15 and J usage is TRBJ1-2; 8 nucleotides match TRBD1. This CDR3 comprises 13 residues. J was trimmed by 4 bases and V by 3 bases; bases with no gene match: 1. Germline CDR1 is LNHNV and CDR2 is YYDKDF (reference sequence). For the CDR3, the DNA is TGTGCCACCAGCAGGGACAGGGTCTATGGCTACACCTTC. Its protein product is CATSRDRVYGYTF.